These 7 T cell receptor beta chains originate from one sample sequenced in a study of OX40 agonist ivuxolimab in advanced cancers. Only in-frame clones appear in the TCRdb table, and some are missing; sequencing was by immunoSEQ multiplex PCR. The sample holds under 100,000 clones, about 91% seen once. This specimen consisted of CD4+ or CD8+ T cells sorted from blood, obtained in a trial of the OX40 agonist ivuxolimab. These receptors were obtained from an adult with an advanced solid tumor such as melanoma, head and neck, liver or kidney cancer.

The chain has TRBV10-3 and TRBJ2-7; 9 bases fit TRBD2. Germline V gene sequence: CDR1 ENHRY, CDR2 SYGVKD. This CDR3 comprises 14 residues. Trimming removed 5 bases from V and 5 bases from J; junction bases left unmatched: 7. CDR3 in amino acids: CAISWASGMDEQYF. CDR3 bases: TGTGCCATCAGTTGGGCTAGCGGGATGGACGAGCAGTACTTC.

The CDR3 nucleotides are TGTGCCAGCAGAATAGGGGCCGGAAACACCATATATTTT. Protein product: CASRIGAGNTIYF. The V and J genes are TRBV7-9 and TRBJ1-3; a weak D match, TRBD1 (5 bases). CDR1 and CDR2 from the germline V gene are SEHNR and FQNEAQ (reference sequence). V was shortened by 6 bases and J by 4 bases, with 10 bases between the two germline ends. CDR3 length: 13 amino acids.

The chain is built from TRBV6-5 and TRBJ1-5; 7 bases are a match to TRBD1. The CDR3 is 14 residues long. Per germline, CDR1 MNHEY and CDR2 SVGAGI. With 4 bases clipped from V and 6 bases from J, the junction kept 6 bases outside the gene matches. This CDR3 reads CASSSPGGGQPQHF. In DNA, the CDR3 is TGTGCCAGCAGTTCACCAGGGGGGGGTCAGCCCCAGCATTTT.

The CDR3 sequence: CASSFLGTGGENRQPQHF. Here the CDR3 DNA reads TGTGCCAGCAGTTTTTTAGGGACAGGGGGCGAGAATCGGCAGCCCCAGCATTTT. V usage is TRBV28 and J usage is TRBJ1-5; 12 bases fit TRBD1. The CDR3 is made up of 18 amino acids. The V and J ends lost 3 bases and 7 bases, in that order; junction bases with no gene match: 13. CDR1 MDHEN and CDR2 SYDVKM come from the germline V gene.

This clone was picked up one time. This CDR3 is CASSDTLAGGPTRSYEQYF. Written as DNA, the CDR3 is TGTGCCAGCAGCGATACGTTAGCGGGAGGGCCTACCCGATCCTACGAGCAGTACTTC. The chain employs TRBV7-9 and TRBJ2-7; 11 bases fit TRBD2. V lost 5 bases to trimming and J lost 1 base; unmatched junction nucleotides: 16. Germline loops: CDR1 SEHNR, CDR2 FQNEAQ (reference sequence). This CDR3 has 19 amino acids.

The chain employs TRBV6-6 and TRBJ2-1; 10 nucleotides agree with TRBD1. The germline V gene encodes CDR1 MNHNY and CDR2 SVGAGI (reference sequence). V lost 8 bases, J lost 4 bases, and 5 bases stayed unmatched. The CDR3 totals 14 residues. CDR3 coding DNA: TGTGCCAGCGCGGGACAGGGGAAATACAATGAGCAGTTCTTC. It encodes CASAGQGKYNEQFF.

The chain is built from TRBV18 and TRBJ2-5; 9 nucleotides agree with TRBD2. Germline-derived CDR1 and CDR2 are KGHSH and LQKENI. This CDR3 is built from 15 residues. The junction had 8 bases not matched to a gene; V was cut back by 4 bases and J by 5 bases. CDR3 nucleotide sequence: TGTGCCAGCTCACACATTAGCGGGAGCGGGGAGACCCAGTACTTC. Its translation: CASSHISGSGETQYF.